The 3 T cell receptor beta chains below were found in one sample sequenced in a study of T cell repertoires in cytomegalovirus infection. MiXCR, run by TCRdb on the reads, gives a single entry per CDR3 protein. Among hundreds of thousands of distinct CDR3 sequences, about 28% were seen once, and the ten largest hold around 18%. Their target antigens are unknown. The sequencing here drew on cultured PBMCs, taken from culture after CMV antigen stimulation. These receptors all come from a human donor in good health (CMV status not recorded). Some clones in this sample may be carry-over from other donors' samples.

CDR3 bases: TGTGCCAGCAGTAATCAGGTGGAGGGGTACGAGCAGTACTTC. Amino acids: CASSNQVEGYEQYF. The chain is built from TRBV27 and TRBJ2-7, with a tentative D call TRBD2 (6 bases). The V gene lost 5 bases and the J gene lost 4 bases, with 15 bases spanning the gap. Germline V gives CDR1 MNHEY, CDR2 SMNVEV (reference sequence). The CDR3 totals 14 residues.

This chain joins TRBV6-2 or TRBV6-3 and TRBJ2-1; the match to TRBD2 covers 10 bases. CDR1 MNHEY and CDR2 SVGEGT come from the germline V gene. The J segment lost 6 bases and the V segment lost 8 bases, leaving 10 bases of the junction unmatched. This CDR3 is 15 amino acids long. In DNA, the CDR3 is TGTGCCAGCGGGTCTAGCGGGAGTTCAGCCAATGAGCAGTTCTTC. Its protein is CASGSSGSSANEQFF.

This clonotype was detected a few times. The chain is built from TRBV27 and TRBJ1-2, with a possible D match to TRBD1 (6 bases). V was trimmed by 5 bases and J by 4 bases, leaving 11 bases between them. This CDR3 contains 13 residues. The germline V gene has CDR1 MNHEY and CDR2 SMNVEV (reference sequence). The CDR3 bases are TGTGCCAGCAGTAGTCGGGGGGCCTATGGCTACACCTTC. Amino acids: CASSSRGAYGYTF.